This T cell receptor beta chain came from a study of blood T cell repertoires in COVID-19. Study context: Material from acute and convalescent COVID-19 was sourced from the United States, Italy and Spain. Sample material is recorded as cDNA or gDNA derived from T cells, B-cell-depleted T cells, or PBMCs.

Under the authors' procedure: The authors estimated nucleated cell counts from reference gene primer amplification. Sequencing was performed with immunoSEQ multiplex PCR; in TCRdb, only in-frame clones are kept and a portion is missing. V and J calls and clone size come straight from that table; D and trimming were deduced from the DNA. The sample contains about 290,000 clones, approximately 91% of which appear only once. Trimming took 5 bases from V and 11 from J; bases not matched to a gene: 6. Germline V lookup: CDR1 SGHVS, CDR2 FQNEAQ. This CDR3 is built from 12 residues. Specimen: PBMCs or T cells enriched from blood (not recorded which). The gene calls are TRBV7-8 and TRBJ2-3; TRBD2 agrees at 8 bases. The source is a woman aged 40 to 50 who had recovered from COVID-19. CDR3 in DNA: TGTGCCAGCAGCCCTCGGACTAGCCGGCAGTATTTT. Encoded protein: CASSPRTSRQYF.